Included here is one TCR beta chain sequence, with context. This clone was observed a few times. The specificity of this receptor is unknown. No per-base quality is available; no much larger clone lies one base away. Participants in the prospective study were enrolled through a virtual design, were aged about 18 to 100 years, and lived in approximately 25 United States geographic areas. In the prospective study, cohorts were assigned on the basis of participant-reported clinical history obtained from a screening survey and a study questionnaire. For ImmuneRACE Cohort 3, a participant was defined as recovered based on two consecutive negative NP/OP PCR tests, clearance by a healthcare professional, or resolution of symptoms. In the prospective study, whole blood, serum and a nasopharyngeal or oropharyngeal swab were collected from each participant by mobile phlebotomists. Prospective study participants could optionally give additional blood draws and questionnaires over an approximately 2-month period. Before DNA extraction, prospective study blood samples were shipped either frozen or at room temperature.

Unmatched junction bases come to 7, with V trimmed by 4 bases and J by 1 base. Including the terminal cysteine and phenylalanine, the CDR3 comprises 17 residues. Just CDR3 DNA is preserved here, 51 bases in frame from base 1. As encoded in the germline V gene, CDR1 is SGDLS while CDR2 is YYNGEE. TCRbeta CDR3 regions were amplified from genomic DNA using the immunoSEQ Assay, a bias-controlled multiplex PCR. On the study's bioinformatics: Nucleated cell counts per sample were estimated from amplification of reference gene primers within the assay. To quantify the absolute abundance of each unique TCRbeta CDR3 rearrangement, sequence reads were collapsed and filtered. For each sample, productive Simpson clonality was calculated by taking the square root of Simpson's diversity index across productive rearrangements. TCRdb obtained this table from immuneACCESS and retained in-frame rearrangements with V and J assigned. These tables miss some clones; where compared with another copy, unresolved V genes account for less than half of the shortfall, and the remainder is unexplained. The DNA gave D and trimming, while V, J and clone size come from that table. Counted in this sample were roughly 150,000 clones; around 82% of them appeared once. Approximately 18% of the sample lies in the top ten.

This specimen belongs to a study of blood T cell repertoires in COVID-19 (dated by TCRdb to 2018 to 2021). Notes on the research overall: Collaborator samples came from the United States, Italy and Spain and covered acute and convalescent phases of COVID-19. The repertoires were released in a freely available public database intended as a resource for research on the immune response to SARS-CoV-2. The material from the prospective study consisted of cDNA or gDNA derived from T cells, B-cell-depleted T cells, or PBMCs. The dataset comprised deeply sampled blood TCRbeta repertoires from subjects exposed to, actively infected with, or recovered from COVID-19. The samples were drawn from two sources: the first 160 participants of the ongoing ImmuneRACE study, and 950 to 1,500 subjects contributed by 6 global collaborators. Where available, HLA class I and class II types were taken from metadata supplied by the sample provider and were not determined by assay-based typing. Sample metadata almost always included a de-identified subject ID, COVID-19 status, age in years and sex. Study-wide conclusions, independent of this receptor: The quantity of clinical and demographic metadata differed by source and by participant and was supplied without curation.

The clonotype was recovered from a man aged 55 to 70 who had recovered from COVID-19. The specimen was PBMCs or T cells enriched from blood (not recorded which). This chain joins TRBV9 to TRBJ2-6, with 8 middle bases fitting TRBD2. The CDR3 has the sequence CASSFRERGSGANVLTF. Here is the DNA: TGTGCCAGCAGCTTCAGGGAGCGGGGGTCTGGGGCCAACGTCCTGACTTTC. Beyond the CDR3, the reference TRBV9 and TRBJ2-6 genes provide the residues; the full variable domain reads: DSGVTQTPKHLITATGQRVTLRCSPRSGDLSVYWYQQSLDQGLQFLIQYYNGEERAKGNILERFSAQQFPDLHSELNLSSLELGDSALYFCASSFRERGSGANVLTFGAGSRLTVL.